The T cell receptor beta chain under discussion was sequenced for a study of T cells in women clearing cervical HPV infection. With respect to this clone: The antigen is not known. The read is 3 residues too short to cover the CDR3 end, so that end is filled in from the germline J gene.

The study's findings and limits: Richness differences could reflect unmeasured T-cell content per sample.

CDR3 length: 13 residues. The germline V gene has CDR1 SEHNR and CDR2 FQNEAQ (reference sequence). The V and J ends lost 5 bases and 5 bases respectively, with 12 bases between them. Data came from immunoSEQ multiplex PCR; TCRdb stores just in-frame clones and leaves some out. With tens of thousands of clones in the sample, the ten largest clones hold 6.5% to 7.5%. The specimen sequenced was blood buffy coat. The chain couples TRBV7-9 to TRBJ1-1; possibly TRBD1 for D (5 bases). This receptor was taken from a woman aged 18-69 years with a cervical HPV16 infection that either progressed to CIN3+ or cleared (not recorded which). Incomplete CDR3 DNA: TGTGCCAGCAGCGTGACAGTGGGGACTGAA. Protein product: CASSVTVGTE. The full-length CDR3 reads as CASSVTVGTEAFF.